The 22 T cell receptor beta chains given below trace back to one sample, sequenced in a study of T cell changes during pregnancy in multiple sclerosis. Sequencing used immunoSEQ multiplex PCR; TCRdb keeps in-frame clones, though not all of them. The data hold approximately 13,000 clones, with about nine tenths observed a single time. Specimen: CD8+ T cells from peripheral blood mononuclear cells, collected after pregnancy. The receptors come from a female donor in good health, enrolled as a control in a pregnancy study.

V usage is TRBV12-5 and J usage is TRBJ2-7; possibly TRBD2 for D (7 bases). The CDR3 runs 12 residues. Germline CDR1 is LGHNT and CDR2 is FRNRAP. Trimming stripped 6 bases from V and 6 bases from J, with 12 bases between. As DNA, the CDR3 is TGTGCTAGTGGAAAGGGAGGGGGCGAGCAGTACTTC. Amino acid sequence: CASGKGGGEQYF.

The V and J genes are TRBV7-9 and TRBJ2-3; 7 bases match TRBD1. The germline gives CDR1 SEHNR, CDR2 FQNEAQ (reference sequence). The CDR3 loop spans 15 amino acids. J was trimmed by 0 bases and V by 5 bases; bases with no gene match: 5. The CDR3 DNA sequence: TGTGCCAGCAGCCCCTTGACAGGGAGCACAGATACGCAGTATTTT. Translated: CASSPLTGSTDTQYF.

The gene calls are TRBV27 and TRBJ2-7; no reliable D call. Germline V CDR1 and CDR2: MNHEY, SMNVEV (reference sequence). V was cut by 8 bases and J by 3 bases, with 17 bases left in between. The CDR3 is 14 residues long. The chain's CDR3 is CASPHEEKFYEQYF. As DNA, the CDR3 is TGTGCCAGCCCACACGAGGAGAAGTTCTACGAGCAGTACTTC.

The CDR3 region is CASRYREGAEAFF. CDR3 sequence (DNA): TGTGCCAGCAGGTACAGGGAGGGGGCTGAAGCTTTCTTT. The chain uses TRBV6-4 and TRBJ1-1; TRBD1 might be the D (6 bases). Germline lookup yields CDR1 MRHNA and CDR2 SNTAGT. This CDR3 region has 13 residues. With 6 bases removed from V and 6 bases from J, the gap between germline ends came to 14 bases.

The V and J genes are TRBV27 and TRBJ2-1; tentatively, D is TRBD2 (6 bases). This CDR3 is 15 amino acids long. The germline CDR1 and CDR2 sequences are MNHEY and SMNVEV (reference sequence). Trimming cost V 5 bases and J 4 bases, with 15 bases left between them. The CDR3 bases are TGTGCCAGCAGTCTAGGGGCTAGCGCATACAATGAGCAGTTCTTC. It is translated as CASSLGASAYNEQFF.

The count of this clone is one. J is TRBJ2-3 and V is TRBV6-4, with a weak D call TRBD2 (6 bases). Germline V gene lookup returns CDR1 MRHNA and CDR2 SNTAGT. The CDR3 has 13 residues. Trimming shortened V by 10 bases and J by 2 bases, and 13 bases separated the two germline ends. CDR3 residues: CATRGVNTDTQYF. In DNA form, the CDR3 reads TGTGCCACCCGCGGGGTGAACACAGATACGCAGTATTTT.

The chain couples TRBV9 to TRBJ2-7; D perhaps matches TRBD1 (6 bases). V lost 0 bases, J lost 2 bases, and 12 bases lay in between. This CDR3 comprises 15 residues. Germline V lookup: CDR1 SGDLS, CDR2 YYNGEE. The CDR3 region is CASSVGSGETYEQYF. The CDR3 DNA sequence: TGTGCCAGCAGCGTAGGGTCAGGGGAAACCTACGAGCAGTACTTC.

CDR3: CASSERGAGGNTIYF. CDR3 DNA sequence: TGTGCCAGCAGTGAGCGGGGGGCGGGAGGAAACACCATATATTTT. The genes are TRBV2 and TRBJ1-3; maybe TRBD1 (6 bases). From germline, CDR1 is SNHLY and CDR2 FYNNEI. The CDR3 is 15 amino acids. V lost 3 bases to trimming and J lost 4 bases, with 13 bases between them.

This clone was detected once. In the same sample, other DNA sequences code for this CDR3. The gene calls are TRBV19 and TRBJ2-7, with 9 bases matching TRBD2. Looked up from germline, CDR1 is LNHDA and CDR2 is SQIVND (reference sequence). Losses at the gene ends were 8 bases for V and 6 bases for J; bases not matched to a gene: 11. The CDR3 sequence is 14 residues long. This chain's CDR3 is CASSLPGLAAEQYF. The CDR3 nucleotides read TGTGCCAGTTCGCTACCGGGACTAGCAGCCGAGCAGTACTTC.

This chain connects TRBV7-9 to TRBJ1-1; possible D gene TRBD1, 6 bases. The CDR3 covers 13 residues. V was cut by 5 bases and J by 1 base, with 8 bases left in between. Germline V gene sequence: CDR1 SEHNR, CDR2 FQNEAQ (reference sequence). The CDR3 loop reads CASSPTGNTEAFF. Written as DNA, the CDR3 is TGTGCCAGCAGCCCGACAGGGAACACTGAAGCTTTCTTT.

This sequence joins TRBV13 and TRBJ2-7; 12 nucleotides agree with TRBD1. This CDR3 contains 15 residues. CDR1 and CDR2 (germline): PRHDT, FYEKMQ (reference sequence). V was clipped by 4 bases and J by 3 bases; unmatched bases: 4. The CDR3 DNA sequence: TGTGCCAGCAGCTCGGGACAGGGGGCCAACTACGAGCAGTACTTC. Amino acids: CASSSGQGANYEQYF.

This clone was seen a few times. The rearrangement uses TRBV19 and TRBJ1-2; D is uncertain. The CDR3 runs 12 residues. V lost 3 bases and J 3 bases, leaving 5 bases between the germline ends. Germline lookup yields CDR1 LNHDA and CDR2 SQIVND (reference sequence). The CDR3 DNA sequence: TGTGCCAGTAGTATTGAGCACTATGGCTACACCTTC. Encoded protein: CASSIEHYGYTF.

V gene TRBV19 combines with J gene TRBJ2-3; 10 bases are shared with TRBD1. Unmatched junction bases numbered 4, after V lost 3 bases and J lost 4 bases. The CDR3 totals 15 residues. The germline V gene has CDR1 LNHDA and CDR2 SQIVND (reference sequence). The chain's CDR3 is CASSIGTGEADTQYF. DNA of the CDR3: TGTGCCAGTAGTATTGGGACAGGGGAGGCAGATACGCAGTATTTT.

This clone came up once. The chain joins TRBV29-1 to TRBJ2-7; 7 nucleotides align to TRBD1. The germline V gene has CDR1 SQVTM and CDR2 ANQGSEA. The CDR3 extends over 18 amino acids. V shed 5 bases and J 0 bases; nucleotides not matched to a gene: 19. The DNA for the CDR3 is TGCAGCGTTACAGGCATCGGCTCCGGGACAGCCAACTCCTACGAGCAGTACTTC. It is translated as CSVTGIGSGTANSYEQYF.

The chain recombines TRBV19 with TRBJ2-1; the D gene is possibly TRBD1 (6 bases). The CDR3 runs to 15 residues. The ends were cut back, 4 bases at V and 6 bases at J, with 16 bases in the middle. CDR1 and CDR2 (germline): LNHDA, SQIVND (reference sequence). The CDR3: CASSSSGGGPNEQFF. The CDR3 region has the DNA TGTGCCAGTAGTAGCTCGGGTGGGGGCCCCAATGAGCAGTTCTTC.

V gene TRBV5-4 combines with J gene TRBJ2-7; 8 nucleotides line up with TRBD1. Germline CDR1 and CDR2: SGHNT and YYREEE (reference sequence). The CDR3 loop spans 14 amino acids. Trimming removed 10 bases from V and 1 base from J; junction bases left unmatched: 10. DNA for the CDR3: TGTGCCTGTTCTGCAGGGACAGGTTCCTACGAGCAGTACTTC. Translated: CACSAGTGSYEQYF.

V and J are TRBV4-3 and TRBJ2-1; 10 bases agree with TRBD2. With 1 base clipped from V and 4 bases from J, the junction kept 4 bases outside the gene matches. The CDR3 spans 16 residues. Germline lookup yields CDR1 LGHNA and CDR2 YSLEER. CDR3 coding DNA: TGCGCCAGCAGCCAAGTAACTAGCGGGACGTACAATGAGCAGTTCTTC. Residues: CASSQVTSGTYNEQFF.

The chain has TRBV6-4 and TRBJ2-1; 14 bases are a match to TRBD2. The CDR3 has 16 amino acids. Germline values: CDR1 MRHNA, CDR2 SNTAGT. Trimming took 0 bases from V and 7 from J; bases not matched to a gene: 2. The CDR3 here is CASSDSGTSGSNEQFF. In nucleotides, the CDR3 is TGTGCCAGCAGTGACTCTGGGACTAGCGGGAGTAATGAGCAGTTCTTC.

The genes are TRBV11-3 and TRBJ1-1, with D maybe TRBD1 (5 bases). Per germline, CDR1 SGHNT and CDR2 YENEEA. This CDR3 has 13 residues. V was cut by 5 bases and J by 0 bases, with 7 bases left in between. Here the CDR3 DNA reads TGTGCCAGCAGCGAACAGGTGAACACTGAAGCTTTCTTT. This codes for CASSEQVNTEAFF.

J is TRBJ1-2 and V is TRBV11-2, with 9 nucleotides matching TRBD1. The germline gives CDR1 SGHAT, CDR2 FQNNGV. CDR3 length: 15 amino acids. Trimming at V came to 1 base and at J to 8 bases, leaving 8 bases not matched to a gene. For the CDR3, the DNA is TGTGCCAGCAGCTTAGCCCCGGACAGGGGTGCAGGCTACACCTTC. Its translation is CASSLAPDRGAGYTF.

The chain combines TRBV9 with TRBJ2-5; 8 nucleotides match TRBD2. Germline CDR1 and CDR2: SGDLS and YYNGEE. The CDR3 is 14 amino acids. Trimming at V came to 3 bases and at J to 5 bases, leaving 6 bases not matched to a gene. The CDR3 nucleotides read TGTGCCAGCAGCGAAAGCGGGGGACTGGAGACCCAGTACTTC. Protein: CASSESGGLETQYF.

The rearrangement joins TRBV2 to TRBJ2-2, with D tentatively TRBD1 (6 bases). The germline V and J ends were trimmed by 6 bases and 5 bases, with 16 bases remaining between them. Germline V gene sequence: CDR1 SNHLY, CDR2 FYNNEI. This CDR3 region has 15 residues. The CDR3 loop is CASRLGGDRTGELFF. CDR3 coding DNA: TGTGCCAGCAGGCTAGGGGGAGATCGGACCGGGGAGCTGTTTTTT.